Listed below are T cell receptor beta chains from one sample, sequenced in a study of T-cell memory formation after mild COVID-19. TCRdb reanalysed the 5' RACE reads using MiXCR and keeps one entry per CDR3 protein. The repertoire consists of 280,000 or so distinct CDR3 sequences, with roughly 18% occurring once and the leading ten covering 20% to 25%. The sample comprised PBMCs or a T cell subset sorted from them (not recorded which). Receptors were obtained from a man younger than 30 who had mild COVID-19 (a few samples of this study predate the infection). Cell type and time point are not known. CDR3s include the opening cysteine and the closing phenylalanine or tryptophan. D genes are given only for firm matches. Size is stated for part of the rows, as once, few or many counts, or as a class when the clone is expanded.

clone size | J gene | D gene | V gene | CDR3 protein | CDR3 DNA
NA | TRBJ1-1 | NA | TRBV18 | CASSPAGQTEAFF | TGTGCCAGCTCACCGGCAGGTCAGACTGAAGCTTTCTTT
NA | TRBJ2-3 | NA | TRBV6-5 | CASSYSTGGTTSTDTQYF | TGTGCCAGCAGTTACTCGACGGGCGGGACAACTAGCACAGATACGCAGTATTTT
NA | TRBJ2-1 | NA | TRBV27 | CASSVGLTYEQFF | TGTGCCAGCAGTGTAGGGCTAACATATGAGCAGTTCTTC
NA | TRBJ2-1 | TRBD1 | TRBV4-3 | CASSQDLAGGGLNNEQFF | TGCGCCAGCAGCCAAGATCTGGCAGGGGGCGGCCTGAACAATGAGCAGTTCTTC
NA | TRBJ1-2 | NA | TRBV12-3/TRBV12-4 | CASSSLPRDYGYTF | TGTGCCAGCAGCTCCCTTCCCAGGGACTATGGCTACACCTTC
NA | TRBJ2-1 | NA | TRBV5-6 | CASSSNTHRLF | TGTGCCAGCAGCTCAAACACCCACAGACTCTTC
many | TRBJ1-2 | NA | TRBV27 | CASSLKGDYGYTF | TGTGCCAGCAGTTTAAAGGGGGACTATGGCTACACCTTC
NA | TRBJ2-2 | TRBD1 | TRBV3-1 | CASSQPGQVSAGELFF | TGTGCCAGCAGCCAACCCGGACAGGTATCAGCCGGGGAGCTGTTTTTT
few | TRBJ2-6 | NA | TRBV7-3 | CASSKRESGANVLTF | TGTGCCAGCAGTAAGAGGGAGTCCGGGGCCAACGTCCTGACTTTC
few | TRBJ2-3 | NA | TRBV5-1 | CASSLSTTIDTQYF | TGCGCCAGCAGCTTGAGTACCACGATAGATACGCAGTATTTT
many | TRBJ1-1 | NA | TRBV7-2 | CASSLARRGANTEAFF | TGTGCCAGCAGCTTAGCAAGGCGGGGGGCAAACACTGAAGCTTTCTTT
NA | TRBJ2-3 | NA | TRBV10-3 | CAISRTKTDTQYF | TGTGCCATCAGCCGGACTAAAACAGATACGCAGTATTTT
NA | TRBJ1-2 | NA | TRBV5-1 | CASSPRDTYGYTF | TGCGCCAGCAGCCCCCGGGACACCTATGGCTACACCTTC
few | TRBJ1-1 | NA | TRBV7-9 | CASSLAIGRGTEAFF | TGTGCCAGCAGCTTAGCGATTGGGAGAGGCACTGAAGCTTTCTTT
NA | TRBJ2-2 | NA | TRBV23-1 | CASDDRDSEGTGELFF | TGCGCCAGCGATGACCGGGACTCCGAAGGGACCGGGGAGCTGTTTTTT
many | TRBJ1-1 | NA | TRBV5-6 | CASSPGGGTEAFF | TGTGCCAGCAGCCCGGGTGGGGGAACTGAAGCTTTCTTT
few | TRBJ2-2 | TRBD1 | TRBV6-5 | CASTTPTGPTGELFF | TGTGCCAGCACCACACCGACAGGGCCCACCGGGGAGCTGTTTTTT
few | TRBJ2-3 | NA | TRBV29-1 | CSVRTRSDTQYF | TGCAGCGTTCGAACCAGGTCAGATACGCAGTATTTT
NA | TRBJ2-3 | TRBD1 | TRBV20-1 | CSALHRGAKYWSSTDTQYF | TGCAGTGCTTTACACAGGGGGGCCAAATACTGGTCTAGCACAGATACGCAGTATTTT
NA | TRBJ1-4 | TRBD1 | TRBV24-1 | CATRDRGEEEKLFF | TGTGCCACCCGCGACAGGGGGGAAGAGGAAAAACTGTTTTTT